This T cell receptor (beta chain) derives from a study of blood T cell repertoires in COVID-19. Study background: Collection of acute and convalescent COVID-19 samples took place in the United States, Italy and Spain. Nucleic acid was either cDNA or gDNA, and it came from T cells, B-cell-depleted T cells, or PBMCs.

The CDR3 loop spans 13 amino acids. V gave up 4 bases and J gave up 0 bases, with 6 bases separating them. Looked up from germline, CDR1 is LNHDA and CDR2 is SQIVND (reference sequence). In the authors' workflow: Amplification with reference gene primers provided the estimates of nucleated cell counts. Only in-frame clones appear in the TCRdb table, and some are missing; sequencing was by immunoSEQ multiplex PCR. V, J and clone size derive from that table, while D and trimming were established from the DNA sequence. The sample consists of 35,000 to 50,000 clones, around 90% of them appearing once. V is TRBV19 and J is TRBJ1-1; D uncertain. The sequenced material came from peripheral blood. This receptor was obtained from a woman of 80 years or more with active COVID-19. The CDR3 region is CASSNEMNTEAFF. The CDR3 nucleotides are TGTGCCAGTAGTAACGAGATGAACACTGAAGCTTTCTTT. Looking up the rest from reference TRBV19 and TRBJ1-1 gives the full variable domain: DGGITQSPKYLFRKEGQNVTLSCEQNLNHDAMYWYRQDPGQGLRLIYYSQIVNDFQKGDIAEGYSVSREKKESFPLTVTSAQKNPTAFYLCASSNEMNTEAFFGQGTRLTVV.